This T cell receptor (beta chain) was profiled in a study of blood T cells in healthy people across ages (dated by TCRdb to between 2015 and 2017). Study-level background: Template switching captured roughly one uniquely barcoded TCR beta cDNA molecule per two T cells in model experiments. The study measured age-related changes in TCR beta repertoire diversity using deep sequencing normalized with unique cDNA molecular identifiers. The donors were split into four age groups: young (average 16 years), middle-aged (more than 35), aged (approximately 60) and long-lived (about 74). Donors of different ages were randomly distributed across sequencing lanes to avoid experimental bias. The study analyzed two additional independent replicas of 1 million unique cDNA reads from the same blood draw for two donors, one aged 18 to 30 and one aged 80 or older.

Donors were a few dozen systemically healthy Caucasian individuals from Russia aged about 6 to 100 years. About 10 milliliters of peripheral blood were collected from each donor into EDTA-treated Vacutainer tubes. Ficoll-Paque density-gradient centrifugation was used to isolate PBMCs, with at least 6 million obtained per sample. Total RNA was extracted from PBMCs with Trizol reagent, with at least 5 micrograms obtained per sample. Naive CD45RAhigh/CD27high T cell percentages were measured by flow cytometry on a PBMC aliquot from every donor. Study-wide conclusions, independent of this receptor: Observed TCR beta diversity correlated strongly with the percentage of naive T cells measured by flow cytometry. Compared with the aged group, the long-lived group had more naive CD4+ T cells, fewer expanded clones and increased TCR diversity, suggesting age selection. Because donor CMV infection status was unknown, age-related changes in expanded clonotypes were potentially confounded. As age increased, observed TCR beta diversity per million T cells dropped in a roughly linear way, and a significant reduction was already evident by age around 41. Estimates of total diversity based on one million sequenced T cells were regarded as lower bounds and as underestimates. Because profiling used bulk unsorted PBMCs, naive and antigen-experienced compartments could not be compared conclusively.

The CDR3, cysteine through phenylalanine, is 14 amino acids long. The sequence is cut down to CDR3 DNA, 42 bases in frame from base 1. V lost 0 bases and J lost 5 bases; the stretch between them is 8 bases long. CDR1 and CDR2 (SGDLS, YYNGEE) derive from the germline V gene. With regard to this clonotype: Its recognized antigen is unknown. It has no much larger one-base neighbor in the sample; base qualities were not kept.

The method behind the library was 5' RACE. The sequencing machine was an Illumina HiSeq 2500. The second PCR ran for roughly 7 to 12 cycles and used a J-beta primer mix along with a sample-barcoded 5' primer. Each TCR beta cDNA molecule received a unique molecular identifier from a template-switch 5' adaptor carrying 12 random nucleotides. Each sample yielded at least 2.5 million CDR3-containing paired-end reads. All of the RNA was converted into first-strand cDNA using the Mint cDNA synthesis kit, with a TRBC-specific oligonucleotide serving as the primer. Following uracil-DNA glycosylase treatment, all cDNA underwent a first 18-cycle PCR with the universal primers M1SS and BC2_uni_R. From the authors' description of their analysis: Each sample was normalized by randomly selecting 1 million high-quality reads, each carrying a distinct molecular identifier. Reads sharing molecular identifiers were discarded rather than binned into consensus sequences. MiTCR, set to a Q25 quality threshold and the strictest error-elimination algorithm, was used for CDR3 identification, clonotype clustering and error correction. Lower-bound total TCR beta diversity was estimated with a nonparametric unseen species model using Euler transformation. The raw public reads went through TCRdb reprocessing: fastp at Q25, MiXCR clone calling, in-frame beta chains kept. All rows with the same CDR3 protein become a single entry with the most common DNA and genes. The V and J calls shown here were made by TCRdb, not taken from the authors' results. The sample contains approximately 800,000 distinct CDR3 sequences, roughly 50% of them found a single time. The biggest ten clones account for about 42% of the sample.

This receptor was taken from an elderly man in good health. Material: blood. The rearrangement joined TRBV9 to TRBJ1-4; a tentative D match to TRBD1 spans 5 bases. CDR3 protein: CASSVGGPNEKLFF. The nucleotides read TGTGCCAGCAGCGTAGGGGGACCGAATGAAAAACTGTTTTTT.